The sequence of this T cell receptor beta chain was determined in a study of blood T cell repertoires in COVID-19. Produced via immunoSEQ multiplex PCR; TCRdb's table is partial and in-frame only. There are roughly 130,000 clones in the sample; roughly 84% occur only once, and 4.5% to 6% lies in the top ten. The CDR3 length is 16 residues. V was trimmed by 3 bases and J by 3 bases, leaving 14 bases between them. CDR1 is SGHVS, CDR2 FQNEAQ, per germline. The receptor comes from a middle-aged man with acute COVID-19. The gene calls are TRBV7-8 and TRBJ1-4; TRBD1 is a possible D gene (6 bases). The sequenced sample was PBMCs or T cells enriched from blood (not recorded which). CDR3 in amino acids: CASSLETGIPNEKLFF. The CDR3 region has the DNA TGTGCCAGCAGCTTGGAAACAGGGATCCCTAATGAAAAACTGTTTTTT.